Listed below are T cell receptor beta chains from one sample, sequenced in a study of blood T cells in healthy people across ages. TCRdb reprocessed the 5' RACE reads with MiXCR, giving one entry per CDR3 protein. Here the sample spans 920,000 or so distinct CDR3 sequences, 40% to 50% being singletons. The sequenced material came from blood. These receptors were collected from a woman aged 55-69 years in good health. The CDR3 runs from the conserved cysteine through the conserved F or W. A D gene is named only where the DNA matches it firmly. Only part of the rows carry a size: once, few, many, or a class if the clone is expanded.

cdr3_length | j_call | clone_size | d_call | v_call | cdr3_aa | cdr3_nt
15 | TRBJ2-7 | . | TRBD1 | TRBV5-1 | CASSPRQGVSNEQYF | TGCGCCAGCAGCCCACGACAGGGGGTAAGCAATGAGCAGTACTTC
18 | TRBJ2-1 | few | . | TRBV5-1 | CASSPALGVWSGGNEQFF | TGCGCCAGCAGCCCGGCGTTAGGGGTTTGGTCGGGCGGCAATGAGCAGTTCTTC
16 | TRBJ2-7 | . | TRBD2 | TRBV3-1 | CASSSRRLADQEIQYF | TGTGCCAGCAGCTCACGGAGACTAGCGGACCAAGAGATCCAGTACTTC
12 | TRBJ2-3 | once | . | TRBV12-3/TRBV12-4 | CASSFCPDTQYF | TGTGCCAGCAGTTTTTGCCCAGATACGCAGTATTTT
11 | TRBJ1-1 | . | . | TRBV7-9 | CAVKLNTEAFF | TGTGCCGTAAAGCTGAACACTGAAGCTTTCTTT
14 | TRBJ2-3 | few | . | TRBV29-1 | CSVDSATSTDTQYF | TGCAGCGTTGATAGCGCAACTAGCACAGATACGCAGTATTTT
14 | TRBJ2-5 | . | . | TRBV20-1 | CSASKRTEQETQYF | TGCAGTGCTAGTAAGAGGACAGAGCAAGAGACCCAGTACTTC
15 | TRBJ1-4 | . | TRBD1 | TRBV7-2 | CASNRRQGGNEKLFF | TGTGCCAGCAACCGACGACAGGGCGGTAACGAAAAACTGTTTTTT
15 | TRBJ2-2 | once | . | TRBV5-1 | CASSRSKGDTGELFF | TGCGCCAGCAGCCGCTCTAAAGGGGACACCGGGGAGCTGTTTTTT
12 | TRBJ1-2 | many | . | TRBV3-1 | CASSQDSYGYTF | TGTGCCAGCAGCCAAGATAGCTATGGCTACACCTTC
15 | TRBJ2-3 | . | . | TRBV20-1 | CSARDQTRSTDTQYF | TGCAGTGCTAGAGATCAGACCCGTAGCACAGATACGCAGTATTTT
14 | TRBJ2-7 | few | . | TRBV27 | CASSLVPLGYEQYF | TGTGCCAGCAGTTTAGTCCCTCTCGGATACGAGCAGTACTTC
14 | TRBJ1-2 | . | TRBD1 | TRBV27 | CASRYQQGASGYTF | TGTGCCAGCAGATACCAACAGGGGGCAAGTGGCTACACCTTC
12 | TRBJ2-5 | few | . | TRBV10-3 | CAIAVKEETQYF | TGTGCCATCGCGGTGAAGGAAGAGACCCAGTACTTC
17 | TRBJ2-1 | . | TRBD2 | TRBV12-3/TRBV12-4 | CASSLALPASGDNEQFF | TGTGCCAGCAGTTTGGCTCTTCCGGCTAGCGGAGACAATGAGCAGTTCTTC
16 | TRBJ2-7 | . | TRBD2 | TRBV7-9 | CASSLVGLAGNNEQYF | TGTGCCAGCAGCTTAGTCGGTCTAGCGGGGAACAATGAGCAGTACTTC
15 | TRBJ2-5 | many | TRBD2 | TRBV20-1 | CSARVLAGKVETQYF | TGCAGTGCCCGAGTACTAGCGGGGAAGGTAGAGACCCAGTACTTC
15 | TRBJ1-1 | . | TRBD1 | TRBV4-1 | CASSISGTVNTEAFF | TGCGCCAGCAGTATTTCCGGGACAGTGAACACTGAAGCTTTCTTT
16 | TRBJ2-5 | few | TRBD2 | TRBV3-1 | CASSQGTSGRQETQYF | TGTGCCAGCAGCCAAGGGACTAGCGGGAGGCAAGAGACCCAGTACTTC
15 | TRBJ2-7 | . | . | TRBV6-1 | CASSEALNAIYEQYF | TGTGCCAGCAGTGAAGCCCTCAACGCGATATACGAGCAGTACTTC
15 | TRBJ2-1 | . | TRBD1 | TRBV9 | CASSARDRGVDEQFF | TGTGCCAGCAGCGCCCGGGACAGGGGCGTTGATGAGCAGTTCTTC
14 | TRBJ2-7 | . | . | TRBV9 | CASSSHSLSYEQYF | TGTGCCAGCAGCTCCCACTCCCTCTCCTACGAGCAGTACTTC